Listed below are T cell receptor beta chains from one sample, sequenced in a study of T-cell reconstitution after alpha-beta-depleted transplantation in children. In TCRdb, the PCR reads were re-called with MiXCR into one record per CDR3 protein. Here the sample spans about 120,000 distinct CDR3 sequences, 23% being singletons. The sample consisted of PBMCs, mostly from graft donor cells, taken 180 days after TCRalphabeta/CD19-depleted stem cell transplant. The receptors stem from a male patient aged 2 to 10 who had a stem cell transplant for chronic granulomatous disease, so the T cells may come from the graft donor. The CDR3 runs from the conserved cysteine through the conserved F or W. The order of the fields is CDR3 protein, CDR3 DNA, V gene, clone size, J gene, D gene. A D gene is named only where the DNA matches it firmly. Part of the rows lack a size; the others show once, few, many or a class for expanded clones.

CDR3: CSARDITMGSPTEAFF
DNA: TGCAGTGCTAGAGACATCACTATGGGATCTCCCACTGAAGCTTTCTTT
V: TRBV20-1
size: -
J: TRBJ1-1
D: -

CDR3: CASSLGVMGTGELFF
DNA: TGTGCCAGCAGTCTGGGGGTTATGGGGACCGGGGAGCTGTTTTTT
V: TRBV12-3/TRBV12-4
size: few
J: TRBJ2-2
D: -

CDR3: CASGLRERREGCNEQFF
DNA: TGTGCTAGTGGTTTACGGGAGCGGCGGGAGGGCTGCAATGAGCAGTTCTTC
V: TRBV12-5
size: few
J: TRBJ2-1
D: TRBD2

CDR3: CSARDASRSYNEQFF
DNA: TGCAGTGCTAGAGACGCCAGCCGCTCCTACAATGAGCAGTTCTTC
V: TRBV20-1
size: -
J: TRBJ2-1
D: -

CDR3: CASSPDREVGYTF
DNA: TGTGCCAGCAGTCCGGACAGGGAGGTTGGCTACACCTTC
V: TRBV12-3/TRBV12-4
size: -
J: TRBJ1-2
D: TRBD1

CDR3: CASSPRTGTYEQYF
DNA: TGCGCCAGCAGCCCCCGGACCGGTACCTACGAGCAGTACTTC
V: TRBV5-1
size: many
J: TRBJ2-7
D: -

CDR3: CASSGQTYEQYF
DNA: TGTGCCAGCAGCGGACAGACCTACGAGCAGTACTTC
V: TRBV27
size: -
J: TRBJ2-7
D: -

CDR3: CSATGTLVGYGYTF
DNA: TGCAGTGCTACAGGGACCCTGGTGGGCTATGGCTACACCTTC
V: TRBV20-1
size: many
J: TRBJ1-2
D: -

CDR3: CASSSVTSGRLYQETQYF
DNA: TGTGCCAGCAGCTCAGTGACTAGCGGGAGGTTGTACCAAGAGACCCAGTACTTC
V: TRBV7-6
size: few
J: TRBJ2-5
D: TRBD2

CDR3: CASSRPGTSETGEQFF
DNA: TGTGCCAGCAGCCGCCCCGGGACTAGCGAAACCGGTGAGCAGTTCTTC
V: TRBV5-5
size: many
J: TRBJ2-1
D: TRBD2

CDR3: CASSSWGAGNEQFF
DNA: TGTGCCAGCAGTTCGTGGGGGGCGGGCAATGAGCAGTTCTTC
V: TRBV27
size: many
J: TRBJ2-1
D: -

CDR3: CASSLVRTSGSNEQFF
DNA: TGTGCCAGCAGTTTAGTCCGGACTAGCGGGAGTAATGAGCAGTTCTTC
V: TRBV12-3/TRBV12-4
size: -
J: TRBJ2-1
D: TRBD2

CDR3: CASSLPSGQGIGTEAFF
DNA: TGCGCCAGCAGCCTACCCTCGGGACAGGGGATCGGCACTGAAGCTTTCTTT
V: TRBV5-1
size: many
J: TRBJ1-1
D: TRBD1

CDR3: CASSSDRLRYEQYF
DNA: TGTGCCAGTAGTTCTGACAGGCTCCGTTACGAGCAGTACTTC
V: TRBV19
size: many
J: TRBJ2-7
D: -

CDR3: CASSQDSYGYTF
DNA: TGTGCCAGCTCACAAGACAGCTATGGCTACACCTTC
V: TRBV18
size: few
J: TRBJ1-2
D: -

CDR3: CASSLGGTAMNTEAFF
DNA: TGTGCCAGCAGCTTAGGGGGGACTGCAATGAACACTGAAGCTTTCTTT
V: TRBV7-8
size: -
J: TRBJ1-1
D: -